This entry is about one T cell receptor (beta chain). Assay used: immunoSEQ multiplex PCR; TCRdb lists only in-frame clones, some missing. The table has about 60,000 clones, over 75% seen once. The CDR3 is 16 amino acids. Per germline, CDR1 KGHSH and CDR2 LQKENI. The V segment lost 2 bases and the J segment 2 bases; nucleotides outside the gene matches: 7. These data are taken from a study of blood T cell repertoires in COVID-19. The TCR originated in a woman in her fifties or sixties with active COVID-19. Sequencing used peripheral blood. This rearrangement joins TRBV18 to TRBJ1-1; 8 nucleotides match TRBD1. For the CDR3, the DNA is TGTGCCAGCTCACCATCCCCGGGACAGGATAACACTGAAGCTTTCTTT. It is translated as CASSPSPGQDNTEAFF. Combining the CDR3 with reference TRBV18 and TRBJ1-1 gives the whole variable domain NAGVMQNPRHLVRRRGQEARLRCSPMKGHSHVYWYRQLPEEGLKFMVYLQKENIIDESGMPKERFSAEFPKEGPSILRIQQVVRGDSAAYFCASSPSPGQDNTEAFFGQGTRLTVV.